This TCR beta chain appears in the sequencing data of a study of T-cell reconstitution after alpha-beta-depleted transplantation in children. Study-level findings and limits: T cells produced anew were the main source of T-cell counts and diversity one year after transplant. Two months or so post-transplant, alpha-beta T cells reportedly derived from several hundred expanded graft clones. High day-60 TCRbeta diversity in some patients came from surviving recipient T cells and thymic progenitors.

In regard to this clonotype: What it binds is not known.

The CDR3 runs 15 residues. The germline gives CDR1 SGHNT, CDR2 YYREEE (reference sequence). V lost 1 base and J lost 3, with 11 bases in between. For TCRbeta, the library was prepared with unique molecular identifiers. TCRdb ran MiXCR on the PCR reads and lists one entry per CDR3 protein. The profile shows about 980,000 distinct CDR3 sequences, roughly 29% of them singletons. The sequences come from PBMCs, mostly from graft donor cells, collected 360 days after TCRalphabeta/CD19-depleted stem cell transplant. This sequence joins TRBV5-4 and TRBJ2-1; perhaps TRBD2 as D (6 bases). The receptor's source is a boy younger than two who had a stem cell transplant for SCID, so the T cells may come from the graft donor. As DNA, the CDR3 is TGTGCCAGCAGCTTGAGACGGGGGTTCTACAATGAGCAGTTCTTC. Translated, it gives CASSLRRGFYNEQFF.